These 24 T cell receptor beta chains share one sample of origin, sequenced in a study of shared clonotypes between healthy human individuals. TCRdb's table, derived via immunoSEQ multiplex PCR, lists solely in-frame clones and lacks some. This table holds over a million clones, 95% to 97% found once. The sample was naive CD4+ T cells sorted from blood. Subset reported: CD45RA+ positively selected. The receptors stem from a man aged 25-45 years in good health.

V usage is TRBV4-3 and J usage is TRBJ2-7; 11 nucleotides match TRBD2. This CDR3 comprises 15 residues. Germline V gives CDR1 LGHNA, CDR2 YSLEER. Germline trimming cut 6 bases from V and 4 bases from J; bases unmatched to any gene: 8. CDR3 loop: CASSLGLAGLYEQYF. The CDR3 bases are TGCGCCAGCAGTCTTGGACTAGCGGGCTTGTACGAGCAGTACTTC.

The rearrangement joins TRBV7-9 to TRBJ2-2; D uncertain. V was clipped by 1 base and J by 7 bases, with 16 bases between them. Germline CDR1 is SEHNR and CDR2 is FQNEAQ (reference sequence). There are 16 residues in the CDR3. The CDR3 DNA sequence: TGTGCCAGCAGCTTAGTCCGCGACTGGTTGGGCGGGGAGCTGTTTTTT. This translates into CASSLVRDWLGGELFF.

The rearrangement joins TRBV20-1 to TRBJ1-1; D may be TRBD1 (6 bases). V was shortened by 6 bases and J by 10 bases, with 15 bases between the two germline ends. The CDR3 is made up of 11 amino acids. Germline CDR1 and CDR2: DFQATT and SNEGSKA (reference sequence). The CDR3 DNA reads TGCAGTGCGTGGCAGGGGTCGGTAGCTTTCTTT. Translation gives CSAWQGSVAFF.

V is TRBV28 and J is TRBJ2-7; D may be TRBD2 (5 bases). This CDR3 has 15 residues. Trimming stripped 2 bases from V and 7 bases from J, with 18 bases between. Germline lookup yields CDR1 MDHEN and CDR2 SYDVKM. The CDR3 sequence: CASSLDNRFTGEQYF. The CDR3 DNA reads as TGTGCCAGCAGTTTAGACAACAGATTCACGGGGGAGCAGTACTTC.

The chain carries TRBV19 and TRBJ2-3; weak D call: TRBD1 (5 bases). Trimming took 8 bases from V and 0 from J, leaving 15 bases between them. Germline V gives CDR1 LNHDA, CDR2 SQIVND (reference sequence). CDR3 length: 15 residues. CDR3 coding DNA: TGTGCCAGTGACCACAGCCAGGGAAGCACAGATACGCAGTATTTT. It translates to CASDHSQGSTDTQYF.

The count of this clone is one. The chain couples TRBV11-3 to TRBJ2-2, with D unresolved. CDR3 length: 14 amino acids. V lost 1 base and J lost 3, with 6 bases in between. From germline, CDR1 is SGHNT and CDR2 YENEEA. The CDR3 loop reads CASSLVFDTGELFF. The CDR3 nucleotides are TGTGCCAGCAGCTTAGTCTTCGACACCGGGGAGCTGTTTTTT.

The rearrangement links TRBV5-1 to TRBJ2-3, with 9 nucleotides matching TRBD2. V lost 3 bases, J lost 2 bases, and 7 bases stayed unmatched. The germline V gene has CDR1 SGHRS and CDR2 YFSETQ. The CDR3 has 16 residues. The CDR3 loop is CASSYGGLAPTDTQYF. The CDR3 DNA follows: TGCGCCAGCAGCTATGGGGGACTAGCCCCCACAGATACGCAGTATTTT.

CDR3 residues: CASSLKIDRDYGYTF. Written as DNA, the CDR3 is TGTGCCAGCAGCTTAAAGATTGACAGAGACTATGGCTACACCTTC. The chain has TRBV7-9 and TRBJ1-2; perhaps TRBD1 as D (5 bases). The CDR3 is made up of 15 amino acids. Germline-derived CDR1 and CDR2 are SEHNR and FQNEAQ (reference sequence). V gave up 2 bases and J gave up 3 bases, with 13 bases separating them.

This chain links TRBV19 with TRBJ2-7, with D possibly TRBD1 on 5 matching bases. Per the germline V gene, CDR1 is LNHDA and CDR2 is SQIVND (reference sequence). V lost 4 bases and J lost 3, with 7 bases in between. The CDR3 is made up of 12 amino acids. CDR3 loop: CASSRTNYEQYF. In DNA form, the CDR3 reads TGTGCCAGTAGTAGGACAAACTACGAGCAGTACTTC.

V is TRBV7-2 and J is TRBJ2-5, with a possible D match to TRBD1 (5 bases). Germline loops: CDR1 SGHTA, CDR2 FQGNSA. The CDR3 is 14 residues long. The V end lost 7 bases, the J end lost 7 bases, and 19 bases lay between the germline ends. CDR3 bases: TGTGCCAGCAACTACGACAGACTCCTGGTGACCCAGTACTTC. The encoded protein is CASNYDRLLVTQYF. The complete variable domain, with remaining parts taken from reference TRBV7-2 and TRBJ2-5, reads GAGVSQSPSNKVTEKGKDVELRCDPISGHTALYWYRQSLGQGLEFLIYFQGNSAPDKSGLPSDRFSAERTGGSVSTLTIQRTQQEDSAVYLCASNYDRLLVTQYFGPGTRLLVL.

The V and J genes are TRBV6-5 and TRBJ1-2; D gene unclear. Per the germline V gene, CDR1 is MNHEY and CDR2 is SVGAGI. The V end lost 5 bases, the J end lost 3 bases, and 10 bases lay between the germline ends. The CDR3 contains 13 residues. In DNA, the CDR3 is TGTGCCAGCAGTCCCCAGCAGTACTATGGCTACACCTTC. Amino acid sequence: CASSPQQYYGYTF.

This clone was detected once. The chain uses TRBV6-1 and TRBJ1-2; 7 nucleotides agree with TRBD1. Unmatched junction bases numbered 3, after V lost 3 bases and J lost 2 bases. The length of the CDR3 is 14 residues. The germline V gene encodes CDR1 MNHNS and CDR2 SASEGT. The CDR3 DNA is TGTGCCAGCAGTGAGACAGGGAGGAACTATGGCTACACCTTC. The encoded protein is CASSETGRNYGYTF.

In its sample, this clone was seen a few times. CDR3 in DNA: TGCAGCGTTCGGGCAATCCAAGAGACCCAGTACTTC. It encodes CSVRAIQETQYF. The J gene is TRBJ2-5, the V gene TRBV29-1; D unclear. CDR3 length: 12 residues. Trimming took off 5 bases at V and 1 base at J, with 8 bases between the two ends. Germline CDR1 and CDR2: SQVTM and ANQGSEA.

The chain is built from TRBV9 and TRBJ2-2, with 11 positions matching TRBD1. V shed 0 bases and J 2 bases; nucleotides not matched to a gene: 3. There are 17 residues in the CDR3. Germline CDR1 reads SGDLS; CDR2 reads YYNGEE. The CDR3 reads CASSVAGTGGNTGELFF. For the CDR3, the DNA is TGTGCCAGCAGCGTAGCCGGGACAGGGGGAAACACCGGGGAGCTGTTTTTT.

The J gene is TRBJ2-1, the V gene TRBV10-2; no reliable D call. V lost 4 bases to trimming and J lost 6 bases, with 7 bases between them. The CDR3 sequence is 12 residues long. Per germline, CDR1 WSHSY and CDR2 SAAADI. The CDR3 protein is CASSVVGNEQFF. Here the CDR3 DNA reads TGCGCCAGCAGTGTAGTTGGCAATGAGCAGTTCTTC.

CDR3 nucleotide sequence: TGTGCCAGCAGCGGCGGACAGATCATGAACACTGAAGCTTTCTTT. Protein: CASSGGQIMNTEAFF. The rearrangement joins TRBV5-4 to TRBJ1-1, with D perhaps TRBD1 (6 bases). CDR1 is SGHNT, CDR2 YYREEE, per germline (reference sequence). V lost 4 bases, J lost 0 bases, and 13 bases lay in between. The length of the CDR3 is 15 residues.

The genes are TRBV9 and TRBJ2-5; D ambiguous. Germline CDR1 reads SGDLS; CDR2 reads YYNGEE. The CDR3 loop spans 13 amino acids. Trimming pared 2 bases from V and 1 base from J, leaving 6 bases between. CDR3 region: CASSVFPQETQYF. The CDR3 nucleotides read TGTGCCAGCAGCGTTTTCCCCCAAGAGACCCAGTACTTC.

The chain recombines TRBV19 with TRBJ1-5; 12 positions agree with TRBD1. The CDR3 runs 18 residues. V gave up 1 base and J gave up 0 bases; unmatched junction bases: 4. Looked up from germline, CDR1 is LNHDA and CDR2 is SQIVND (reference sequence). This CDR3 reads CASSIGDRGLGSNQPQHF. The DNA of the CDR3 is TGTGCCAGTAGTATAGGGGACAGGGGGCTTGGTAGCAATCAGCCCCAGCATTTT.

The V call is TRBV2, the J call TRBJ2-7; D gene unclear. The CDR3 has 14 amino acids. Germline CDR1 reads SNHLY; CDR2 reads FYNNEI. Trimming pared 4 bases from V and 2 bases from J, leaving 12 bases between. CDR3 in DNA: TGTGCCAGCAGTGGTCTGAGGACGGCCTACGAGCAGTACTTC. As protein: CASSGLRTAYEQYF. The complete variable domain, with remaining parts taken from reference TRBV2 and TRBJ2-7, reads EPEVTQTPSHQVTQMGQEVILRCVPISNHLYFYWYRQILGQKVEFLVSFYNNEISEKSEIFDDQFSVERPDGSNFTLKIRSTKLEDSAMYFCASSGLRTAYEQYFGPGTRLTVT.

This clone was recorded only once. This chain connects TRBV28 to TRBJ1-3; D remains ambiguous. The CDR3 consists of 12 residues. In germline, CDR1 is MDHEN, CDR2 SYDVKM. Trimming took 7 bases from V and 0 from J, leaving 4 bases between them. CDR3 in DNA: TGTGCCAGCAAAAACTCTGGAAACACCATATATTTT. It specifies CASKNSGNTIYF.

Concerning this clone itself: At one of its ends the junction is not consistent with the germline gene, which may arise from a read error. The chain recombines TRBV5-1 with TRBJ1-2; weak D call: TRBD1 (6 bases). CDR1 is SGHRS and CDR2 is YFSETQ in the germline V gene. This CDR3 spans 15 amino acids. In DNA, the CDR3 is TGTGCCAGCAGCTTGGCAACAGGGTGGGCGCCTGGCTACACCTTC. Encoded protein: CASSLATGWAPGYTF.

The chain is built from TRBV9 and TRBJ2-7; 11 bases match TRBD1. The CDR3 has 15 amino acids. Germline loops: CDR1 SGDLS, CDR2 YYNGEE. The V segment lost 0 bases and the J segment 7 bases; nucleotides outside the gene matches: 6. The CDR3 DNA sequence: TGTGCCAGCAGCGTAGGGACAGGGGGCGCGGTGGAGCAGTACTTC. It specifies CASSVGTGGAVEQYF.

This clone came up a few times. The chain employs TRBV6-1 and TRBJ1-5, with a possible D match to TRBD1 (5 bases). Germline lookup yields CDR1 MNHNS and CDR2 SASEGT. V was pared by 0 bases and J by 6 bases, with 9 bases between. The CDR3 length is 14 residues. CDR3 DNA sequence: TGTGCCAGCAGTGAAGCGCCAGGGCTTCAGCCCCAGCATTTT. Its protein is CASSEAPGLQPQHF.

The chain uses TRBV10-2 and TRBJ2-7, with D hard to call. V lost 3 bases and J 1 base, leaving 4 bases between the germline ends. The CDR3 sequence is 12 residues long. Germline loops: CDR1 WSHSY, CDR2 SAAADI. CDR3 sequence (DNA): TGCGCCAGCAGTGACAGTTCCTACGAGCAGTACTTC. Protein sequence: CASSDSSYEQYF.